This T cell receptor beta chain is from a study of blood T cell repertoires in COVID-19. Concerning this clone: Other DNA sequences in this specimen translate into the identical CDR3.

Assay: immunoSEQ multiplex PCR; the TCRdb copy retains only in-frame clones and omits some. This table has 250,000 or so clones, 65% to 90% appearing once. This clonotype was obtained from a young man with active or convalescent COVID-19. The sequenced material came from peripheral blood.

Here the CDR3 reads CASSLTGLSNQPQHF. As DNA, the CDR3 is TGTGCCAGCAGCTTGACAGGGCTAAGCAATCAGCCCCAGCATTTT. The rearrangement uses TRBV7-2 and TRBJ1-5; 7 nucleotides agree with TRBD1. The CDR3 has 15 amino acids. The germline CDR1 and CDR2 sequences are SGHTA and FQGNSA. V trimming: 3 bases; J trimming: 1 base; junction bases outside the gene matches: 3.